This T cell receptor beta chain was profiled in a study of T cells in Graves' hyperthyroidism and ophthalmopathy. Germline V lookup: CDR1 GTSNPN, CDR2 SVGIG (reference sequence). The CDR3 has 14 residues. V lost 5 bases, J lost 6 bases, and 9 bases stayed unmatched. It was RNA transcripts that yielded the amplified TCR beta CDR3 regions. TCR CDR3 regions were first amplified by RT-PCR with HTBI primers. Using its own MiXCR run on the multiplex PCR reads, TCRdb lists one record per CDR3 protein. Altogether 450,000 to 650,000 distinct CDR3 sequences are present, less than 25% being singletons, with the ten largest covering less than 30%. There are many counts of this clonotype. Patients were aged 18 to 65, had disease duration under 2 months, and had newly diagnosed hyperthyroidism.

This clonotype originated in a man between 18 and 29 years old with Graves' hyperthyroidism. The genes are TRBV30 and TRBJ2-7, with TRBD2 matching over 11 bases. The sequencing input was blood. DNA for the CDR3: TGTGCCTGGGCCGCCATAGGGACTAGCGGCGAGCAGTACTTC. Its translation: CAWAAIGTSGEQYF.